One and the same sample provided the 10 T cell receptor beta chains below, sequenced in a study of T cell changes during pregnancy in multiple sclerosis. Data came from immunoSEQ multiplex PCR; TCRdb stores just in-frame clones and leaves some out. This table holds tens of thousands of clones, 92% found once. The material sequenced was peripheral blood, taken in the second trimester of pregnancy. The source of these receptors is a female donor in good health, enrolled as a control in a pregnancy study.

The chain has TRBV19 and TRBJ1-2; possibly TRBD1 for D (6 bases). Germline CDR1 reads LNHDA; CDR2 reads SQIVND (reference sequence). Between the trimmed V and J ends, which lost 7 bases and 3 bases, there was a span of 12 bases. The CDR3 is 13 amino acids. Here the CDR3 reads CASKAGVDYGYTF. CDR3 nucleotide sequence: TGTGCCAGTAAAGCAGGGGTGGACTATGGCTACACCTTC.

The V and J genes are TRBV15 and TRBJ1-6; unclear D gene. The CDR3 loop spans 16 amino acids. Germline V gene lookup returns CDR1 LNHNV and CDR2 YYDKDF (reference sequence). V dropped 0 bases and J dropped 4 bases, with 10 bases sitting between them. DNA for the CDR3: TGTGCCACCAGCAGAGATACGCAGGTTTATAATTCACCCCTCCACTTT. Protein product: CATSRDTQVYNSPLHF.

This chain joins TRBV29-1 and TRBJ2-1, with a possible D match to TRBD1 (5 bases). The CDR3 loop spans 13 amino acids. CDR1 and CDR2 from the germline V gene are SQVTM and ANQGSEA. V lost 4 bases and J lost 5, with 12 bases in between. The CDR3 spells CSVAGQGHNEQFF. CDR3 nucleotide sequence: TGCAGCGTTGCCGGGCAGGGCCACAATGAGCAGTTCTTC.

The chain has TRBV19 and TRBJ2-1; 14 bases line up with TRBD2. Germline lookup yields CDR1 LNHDA and CDR2 SQIVND (reference sequence). The CDR3 contains 15 residues. The ends lost 5 bases at V and 7 bases at J; junction bases unmatched: 4. The CDR3 DNA follows: TGTGCCAGTAGTGACGGACTAGCGGGGGGAAATGAGCAGTTCTTC. Protein: CASSDGLAGGNEQFF.

The chain uses TRBV30 and TRBJ2-3; maybe TRBD2 (5 bases). Trimming took off 3 bases at V and 6 bases at J, with 13 bases between the two ends. Germline loops: CDR1 GTSNPN, CDR2 SVGIG (reference sequence). The CDR3 runs to 13 residues. CDR3 residues: CAWSSEAGDTQYF. The CDR3 coding sequence is TGTGCCTGGAGCTCGGAGGCGGGCGATACGCAGTATTTT.

The CDR3 sequence: CASSPLLRETQYF. CDR3 bases: TGCGCCAGCAGCCCCCTACTCCGAGAGACCCAGTACTTC. The chain is built from TRBV5-1 and TRBJ2-5; no firm D call. The CDR3 totals 13 residues. Germline-derived CDR1 and CDR2 are SGHRS and YFSETQ. The V end lost 4 bases, the J end lost 4 bases, and 11 bases lay between the germline ends.

The CDR3: CASSFATGTASNEQFF. Written as DNA, the CDR3 is TGTGCCAGCAGCTTTGCAACCGGGACAGCCTCCAATGAGCAGTTCTTC. The chain joins TRBV7-2 to TRBJ2-1, with TRBD1 matching over 7 bases. CDR3 length: 16 amino acids. J gave up 6 bases and V 3 bases, and 11 bases lay outside the gene matches. Germline loops: CDR1 SGHTA, CDR2 FQGNSA.

The chain recombines TRBV7-2 with TRBJ2-1, with a weak D call TRBD2 (5 bases). The CDR3 runs to 16 residues. The V and J ends lost 4 bases and 6 bases respectively, with 19 bases between them. The germline V gene has CDR1 SGHTA and CDR2 FQGNSA. For the CDR3, the DNA is TGTGCCAGCAGCTCATTCGGTCGGGGAGTCGCCAATGAGCAGTTCTTC. Its protein is CASSSFGRGVANEQFF. Complete variable domain (other parts from reference TRBV7-2 and TRBJ2-1): GAGVSQSPSNKVTEKGKDVELRCDPISGHTALYWYRQSLGQGLEFLIYFQGNSAPDKSGLPSDRFSAERTGGSVSTLTIQRTQQEDSAVYLCASSSFGRGVANEQFFGPGTRLTVL.

The chain recombines TRBV6-4 with TRBJ2-5, with 7 bases aligning to TRBD1. This CDR3 region has 14 residues. Trimming took 5 bases from V and 1 from J; bases not matched to a gene: 4. Germline CDR1 is MRHNA and CDR2 is SNTAGT. For the CDR3, the DNA is TGTGCCAGCAGTAGACAGGGCCTCCAAGAGACCCAGTACTTC. This gives the protein CASSRQGLQETQYF.

The J gene is TRBJ1-6, the V gene TRBV9, with D unresolved. V shed 0 bases and J shed 0 bases, with 4 bases lying between them. The V gene's germline CDR1 is SGDLS and CDR2 YYNGEE. The CDR3 runs to 15 residues. The chain's CDR3 is CASSVASSYNSPLHF. CDR3 coding DNA: TGTGCCAGCAGCGTAGCGAGCTCCTATAATTCACCCCTCCACTTT.